The 17 T cell receptor beta chains reported below all come from one sample, sequenced in a study of naive and memory T cell subsets. The beta constant-region primer was an equimolar mix of two oligonucleotides covering TRBC1 and TRBC2. TCRdb reprocessed the UMI-ligation and nested PCR reads with MiXCR, giving one entry per CDR3 protein. The sample includes 130,000 to 150,000 distinct CDR3 sequences, about 17% of them seen just once. Specimen: naive CD4+ T cells from blood. The receptors derive from a human donor in good health.

The rearrangement joins TRBV18 to TRBJ2-7; 9 positions agree with TRBD2. J lost 2 bases, V lost 3 bases, and 5 bases had no gene match. Germline assignment: CDR1 KGHSH and CDR2 LQKENI. This CDR3 spans 15 amino acids. The CDR3 region is CASSPQREATYEQYF. The CDR3 bases are TGTGCCAGCTCACCCCAGCGGGAGGCTACCTACGAGCAGTACTTC.

This clonotype has only a few counts. This rearrangement joins TRBV7-9 to TRBJ2-2; 9 positions match TRBD2. The CDR3 has 16 amino acids. Germline V gives CDR1 SEHNR, CDR2 FQNEAQ (reference sequence). Germline trimming cut 3 bases from V and 7 bases from J; bases unmatched to any gene: 9. Written as DNA, the CDR3 is TGTGCCAGCAGCTTCAGAGCGGGAGGCGGCGGCGGGGAGCTGTTTTTT. This codes for CASSFRAGGGGGELFF.

This clonotype was recorded a few times. The J gene is TRBJ2-1, the V gene TRBV28; 10 nucleotides line up with TRBD2. V shed 5 bases, J shed 4 bases, and the junction held 8 bases outside the gene matches. CDR3 length equals 16 residues. CDR1 is MDHEN, CDR2 SYDVKM, per germline. The CDR3 here is CASSAPSGSGYNEQFF. Written as DNA, the CDR3 is TGTGCCAGCAGTGCCCCTAGCGGGAGTGGTTACAATGAGCAGTTCTTC.

The chain's CDR3 is CASRYNTDTQYF. The CDR3 coding sequence is TGTGCCAGCAGATATAACACAGATACGCAGTATTTT. The chain combines TRBV3-1 with TRBJ2-3; D remains unclear. Trimming stripped 6 bases from V and 2 bases from J, with 6 bases between. The CDR3 has 12 residues. Germline CDR1 LGHDT, CDR2 YNNKEL (reference sequence).

V and J are TRBV10-3 and TRBJ2-3; D gene ambiguous. The ends were cut back, 3 bases at V and 0 bases at J, with 7 bases in the middle. Looked up from germline, CDR1 is ENHRY and CDR2 is SYGVKD. This CDR3 comprises 14 residues. The chain's CDR3 is CAISDISSTDTQYF. For the CDR3, the DNA is TGTGCCATCAGTGACATATCTAGCACAGATACGCAGTATTTT.

This clonotype was counted only a few times. CDR3 in DNA: TGTGCCAGCAGCCCCGGACAGAGAACTAATGAAAAACTGTTTTTT. This encodes CASSPGQRTNEKLFF. The V and J genes are TRBV7-9 and TRBJ1-4; D possibly corresponds to TRBD1 (6 bases). Germline V gives CDR1 SEHNR, CDR2 FQNEAQ (reference sequence). The CDR3 totals 15 residues. Deletions cut 5 bases from V and 1 base from J, with 11 bases between. Using reference TRBV7-9 and TRBJ1-4 for the parts outside the CDR3, the full variable domain is DTGVSQNPRHKITKRGQNVTFRCDPISEHNRLYWYRQTLGQGPEFLTYFQNEAQLEKSRLLSDRFSAERPKGSFSTLEIQRTEQGDSAMYLCASSPGQRTNEKLFFGSGTQLSVL.

This clonotype has a handful of counts. V gene TRBV7-9 combines with J gene TRBJ2-3; D not certain. The germline CDR1 and CDR2 sequences are SEHNR and FQNEAQ (reference sequence). The length of the CDR3 is 12 residues. Trimming took 5 bases from V and 4 from J, leaving 7 bases between them. CDR3 amino acids: CASSPDPDTQYF. CDR3 coding DNA: TGTGCCAGCAGCCCTGACCCAGATACGCAGTATTTT.

This chain uses TRBV5-4 with TRBJ2-5; the match to TRBD2 covers 14 bases. The CDR3 runs 18 residues. The germline gives CDR1 SGHNT, CDR2 YYREEE (reference sequence). Trimming took 4 bases from V and 4 from J; bases not matched to a gene: 12. CDR3 DNA sequence: TGTGCCAGCAGCCCCGAGACTAGCGGGAGGGACCGGGTAGAGACCCAGTACTTC. Translating it yields CASSPETSGRDRVETQYF.

The chain joins TRBV5-5 to TRBJ2-6; 7 nucleotides match TRBD2. V lost 4 bases, J lost 0 bases, and 7 bases stayed unmatched. Germline loops: CDR1 SGHKS, CDR2 YYEKEE (reference sequence). This CDR3 has 17 amino acids. The CDR3 sequence is CASSPLGGSSGANVLTF. The CDR3 DNA sequence: TGTGCCAGCAGCCCGCTGGGGGGGAGCTCTGGGGCCAACGTCCTGACTTTC.

This clonotype was seen more than once but under ten times. The rearrangement links TRBV4-2 to TRBJ2-1; D possibly corresponds to TRBD2 (6 bases). The CDR3 loop spans 16 amino acids. Trimming pared 3 bases from V and 0 bases from J, leaving 12 bases between. Germline CDR1 and CDR2: LGHNA and YNFKEQ. The CDR3 here is CASSQATSPSYNEQFF. The CDR3 DNA reads as TGTGCCAGCAGCCAGGCGACTAGTCCCTCCTACAATGAGCAGTTCTTC.

The rearrangement links TRBV15 to TRBJ2-7, with TRBD2 identical over 12 bases. This CDR3 has 15 residues. J lost 4 bases, V lost 3 bases, and 4 bases had no gene match. Germline loops: CDR1 LNHNV, CDR2 YYDKDF (reference sequence). CDR3 bases: TGTGCCACCAGCAGGACTAGCGGGAGCCTATACGAGCAGTACTTC. Translation gives CATSRTSGSLYEQYF.

The rearrangement uses TRBV27 and TRBJ1-5, with a possible D match to TRBD1 (5 bases). Germline assignment: CDR1 MNHEY and CDR2 SMNVEV (reference sequence). CDR3 length equals 16 residues. V was cut by 3 bases and J by 1 base, with 13 bases left in between. The CDR3 region is CASSLGPQESNQPQHF. The CDR3 nucleotides are TGTGCCAGCAGTTTGGGACCGCAGGAGAGCAATCAGCCCCAGCATTTT.

This clonotype was detected many times. V and J are TRBV29-1 and TRBJ2-7; possible D gene TRBD2, 5 bases. There are 13 residues in the CDR3. Germline V gene lookup returns CDR1 SQVTM and CDR2 ANQGSEA. V lost 4 bases and J lost 0, with 10 bases in between. CDR3 in amino acids: CSVVIGSSYEQYF. The CDR3 DNA follows: TGCAGCGTTGTTATAGGGAGCTCCTACGAGCAGTACTTC.

The genes are TRBV28 and TRBJ1-1; D ambiguous. There are 15 residues in the CDR3. V was pared by 3 bases and J by 0 bases, with 11 bases between. Germline values: CDR1 MDHEN, CDR2 SYDVKM. The CDR3 region is CASSLLGFMNTEAFF. In DNA form, the CDR3 reads TGTGCCAGCAGTTTGTTAGGTTTCATGAACACTGAAGCTTTCTTT.

This clonotype was counted a few times. The chain joins TRBV29-1 to TRBJ1-3; D call uncertain. V gave up 4 bases and J gave up 1 base, with 11 bases separating them. Germline assignment: CDR1 SQVTM and CDR2 ANQGSEA. The CDR3 is 14 residues long. CDR3 sequence (DNA): TGCAGCGTTGTCTCGGGCCATTCTGGAAACACCATATATTTT. This gives the protein CSVVSGHSGNTIYF.

J is TRBJ2-5 and V is TRBV12-3 or TRBV12-4; no definite D call. This CDR3 has 12 amino acids. The germline V and J ends were trimmed by 5 bases and 1 base, with 5 bases remaining between them. The chain's CDR3 is CASSQFQETQYF. As DNA, the CDR3 is TGTGCCAGCAGTCAATTCCAAGAGACCCAGTACTTC.

The chain couples TRBV20-1 to TRBJ2-7; 9 positions agree with TRBD2. The V segment lost 0 bases and the J segment 2 bases; nucleotides outside the gene matches: 8. The CDR3 contains 16 residues. Germline-derived CDR1 and CDR2 are DFQATT and SNEGSKA (reference sequence). The CDR3 DNA reads as TGCAGTGCTAGAGATACGAGCGGGAGGCCGCCCTACGAGCAGTACTTC. Amino acid sequence: CSARDTSGRPPYEQYF.